This T cell receptor (beta chain) was captured by sequencing in a study of identical twins. Study-wide results and limits: The study reached conclusions through statistical analysis that was cross-sectional, not following the same donors.

V gave up 0 bases and J gave up 6 bases, with 10 bases separating them. Germline V gene data show CDR1 as SGHRS and CDR2 as YFSETQ. The CDR3 covers 13 residues. Remarks on this clonotype: The antigen is undetermined.

TCRdb independently ran MiXCR on the 5' RACE reads; one entry per CDR3 protein. This table has some 240,000 distinct CDR3 sequences, more than 9% appearing once. The sequence came from a man aged 50 to 60 in good health. This sequence joins TRBV5-1 and TRBJ2-7, with D unresolved. Sequenced input: memory T cells sorted from blood. Here the CDR3 reads CASSLELGPEQYF. The CDR3 coding sequence is TGCGCCAGCAGCTTGGAGCTGGGCCCCGAGCAGTACTTC.